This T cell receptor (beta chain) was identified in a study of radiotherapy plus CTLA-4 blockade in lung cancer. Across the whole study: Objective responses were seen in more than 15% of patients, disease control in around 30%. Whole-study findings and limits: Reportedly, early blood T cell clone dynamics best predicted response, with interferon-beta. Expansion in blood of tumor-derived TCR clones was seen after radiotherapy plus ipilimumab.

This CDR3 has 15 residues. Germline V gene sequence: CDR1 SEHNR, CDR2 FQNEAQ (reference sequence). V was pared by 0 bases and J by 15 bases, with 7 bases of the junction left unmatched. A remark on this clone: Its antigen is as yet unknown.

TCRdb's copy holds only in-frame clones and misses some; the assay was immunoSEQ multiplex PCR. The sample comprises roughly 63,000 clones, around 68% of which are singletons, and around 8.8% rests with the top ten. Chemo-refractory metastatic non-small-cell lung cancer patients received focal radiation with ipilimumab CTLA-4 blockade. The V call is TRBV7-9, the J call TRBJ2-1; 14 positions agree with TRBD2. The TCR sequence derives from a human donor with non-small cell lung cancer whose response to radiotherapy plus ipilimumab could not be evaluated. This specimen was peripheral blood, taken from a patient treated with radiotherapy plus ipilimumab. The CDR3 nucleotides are TGTGCCAGCAGCTTAGCGGGACTAGCGGGAGTGAGACGGTTCTTC. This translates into CASSLAGLAGVRRFF. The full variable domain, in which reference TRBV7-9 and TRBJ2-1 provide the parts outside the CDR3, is DTGVSQNPRHKITKRGQNVTFRCDPISEHNRLYWYRQTLGQGPEFLTYFQNEAQLEKSRLLSDRFSAERPKGSFSTLEIQRTEQGDSAMYLCASSLAGLAGVRRFFGPGTRLTVL.